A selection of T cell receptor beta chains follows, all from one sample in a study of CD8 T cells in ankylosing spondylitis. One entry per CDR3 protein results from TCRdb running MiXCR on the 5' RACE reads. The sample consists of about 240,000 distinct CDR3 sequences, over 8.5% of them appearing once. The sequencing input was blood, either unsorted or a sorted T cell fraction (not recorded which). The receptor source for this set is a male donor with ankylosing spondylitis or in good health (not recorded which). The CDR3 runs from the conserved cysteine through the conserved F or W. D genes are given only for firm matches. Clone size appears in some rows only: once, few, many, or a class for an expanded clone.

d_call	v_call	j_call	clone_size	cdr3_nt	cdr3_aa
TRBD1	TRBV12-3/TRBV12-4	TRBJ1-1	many	TGTGCCAGCAGGAGACAGGGGCGCCGGAGGAACACTGAAGCTTTCTTT	CASRRQGRRRNTEAFF
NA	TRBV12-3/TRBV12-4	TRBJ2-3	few	TGTGCCAGCAGTAGGCAGGGCCGGGCAGATACGCAGTATTTT	CASSRQGRADTQYF
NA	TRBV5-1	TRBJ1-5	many	TGCGCCAGCAGCCAGGACATCAATCAGCCCCAGCATTTT	CASSQDINQPQHF
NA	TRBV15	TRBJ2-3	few	TGTGCCTCGGCCGGGACTTTTGGGGCAGATACGCAGTATTTT	CASAGTFGADTQYF
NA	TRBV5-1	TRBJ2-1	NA	TGCGCCAGCAGCCCCTGGGCTGGGAACAATGAGCAGTTCTTC	CASSPWAGNNEQFF
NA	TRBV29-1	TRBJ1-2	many	TGCAGCGGTCGAACCCGGGACTCGGGGCATGGCTACACCTTC	CSGRTRDSGHGYTF
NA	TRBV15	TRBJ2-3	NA	TGTGCCACCAGCAAGGTTCCGGGTGGGGGTAGGAGGGGGCTAAGCACAGATACGCAGTATTTT	CATSKVPGGGRRGLSTDTQYF
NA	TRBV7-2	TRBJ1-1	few	TGTGCCAGCAGCTTAGCGCCCCCCGGGGGGAACACTGAAGCTTTCTTT	CASSLAPPGGNTEAFF
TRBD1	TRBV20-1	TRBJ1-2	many	TGCAGTGCTACCTTTTCGAGACAGGGGGGCTACACCTTC	CSATFSRQGGYTF
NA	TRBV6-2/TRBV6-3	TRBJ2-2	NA	TGTGCCAGCAGCCTACAGGGTCCCAACACCGGGGAGCTGTTTTTT	CASSLQGPNTGELFF
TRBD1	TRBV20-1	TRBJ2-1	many	TGCAGTGCTAGAGCGGACAGGGTCAATGAGCAGTTCTTC	CSARADRVNEQFF
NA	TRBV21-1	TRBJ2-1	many	TGTGCCAGCAGCAAATTGGGGACTAGCGGGAGGGCCCATGAGCAGTTCTTC	CASSKLGTSGRAHEQFF
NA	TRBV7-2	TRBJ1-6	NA	TGTGCCAGCAGCTTAAGAGGGGCTGGGTCACCCCTCCACTTT	CASSLRGAGSPLHF
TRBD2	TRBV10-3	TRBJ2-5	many	TGTGCCATCAGTCCAGGGACTAGCGGGGGGCAAGAGACCCAGTACTTC	CAISPGTSGGQETQYF
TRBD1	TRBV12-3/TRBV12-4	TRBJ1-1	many	TGTGCCAGCGCTTTCGGACAGGGCGTCGAGACTGAAGCTTTCTTT	CASAFGQGVETEAFF
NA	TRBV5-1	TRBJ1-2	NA	TGCGCCAGCAGCTGGGTGGGCCTGACGGTCTATGGCTACACCTTC	CASSWVGLTVYGYTF
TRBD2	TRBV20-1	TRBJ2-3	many	TGCAGTGCTCCCACCCTCGGAGGTAGCGGGACTTGGACAGATACGCAGTATTTT	CSAPTLGGSGTWTDTQYF
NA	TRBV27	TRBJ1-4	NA	TGTGCCAGCAGTCTCATTGGACAGCCTGCAACTAATGAAAAACTGTTTTTT	CASSLIGQPATNEKLFF